Listed here are 30 T cell receptor beta chains from one sample, sequenced in a study of shared clonotypes between healthy human individuals. Clones were read by immunoSEQ multiplex PCR, and TCRdb kept only the in-frame ones, dropping some. This sample has more than 1 million clones, with around 78% found just once. The material sequenced was memory CD4+ T cells from PBMCs. Sample subset: CD45RA-negative fraction. These receptors were collected from a man aged 18 to 30 in good health. Some clones in this sample may be carry-over from other donors' samples.

The chain is built from TRBV28 and TRBJ1-2; D is ambiguous. V was clipped by 2 bases and J by 8 bases, with 18 bases between them. Germline V lookup: CDR1 MDHEN, CDR2 SYDVKM. CDR3 length: 15 residues. CDR3 nucleotides: TGTGCCAGCAGTTTAAGCCTGGGAGGAATCGGCGGCTACACCTTC. Its protein product is CASSLSLGGIGGYTF.

This chain links TRBV5-1 with TRBJ2-1; the D gene is possibly TRBD2 (6 bases). V was shortened by 7 bases and J by 7 bases, with 15 bases between the two germline ends. Per germline, CDR1 SGHRS and CDR2 YFSETQ. The CDR3 length is 13 residues. CDR3 sequence reads: CASRISGGNEQFF. CDR3 DNA sequence: TGCGCCAGCCGAATTAGCGGAGGGAATGAGCAGTTCTTC.

This clone was picked up a small number of times. The chain couples TRBV6-5 to TRBJ1-5, with D uncertain. Germline CDR1 MNHEY, CDR2 SVGAGI. CDR3 length equals 13 residues. The germline V and J ends were trimmed by 4 bases and 5 bases, with 9 bases remaining between them. The CDR3 sequence is CASSFRPYQPQHF. Written as DNA, the CDR3 is TGTGCCAGCAGTTTCCGGCCCTATCAGCCCCAGCATTTT.

This chain connects TRBV7-6 to TRBJ1-5, with D unresolved. There are 13 residues in the CDR3. V shed 4 bases and J shed 0 bases, with 4 bases lying between them. CDR1 SGHVS and CDR2 FNYEAQ come from the germline V gene. The CDR3 DNA is TGTGCCAGCAGCTCTAATAGCAATCAGCCCCAGCATTTT. It yields the protein CASSSNSNQPQHF.

The V gene is TRBV5-6, the J gene TRBJ1-4; 7 nucleotides match TRBD1. CDR3 length: 15 residues. J lost 5 bases, V lost 4 bases, and 8 bases had no gene match. Germline V gene lookup returns CDR1 SGHDT and CDR2 YYEEEE. The CDR3 DNA sequence: TGTGCCAGCAGCCTGATGGGGACAGAGAATGAAAAACTGTTTTTT. Amino acids: CASSLMGTENEKLFF. The full variable domain, with the rest looked up from reference TRBV5-6 and TRBJ1-4, is DAGVTQSPTHLIKTRGQQVTLRCSPKSGHDTVSWYQQALGQGPQFIFQYYEEEERQRGNFPDRFSGHQFPNYSSELNVNALLLGDSALYLCASSLMGTENEKLFFGSGTQLSVL.

The chain couples TRBV7-2 to TRBJ1-5, with 9 positions matching TRBD1. From germline, CDR1 is SGHTA and CDR2 FQGNSA. V dropped 5 bases and J dropped 0; count of bases not matched to a gene: 5. This CDR3 has 16 amino acids. The CDR3 bases are TGTGCCAGCAGCCCGTGGACAGGGGCTAGCAATCAGCCCCAGCATTTT. This encodes CASSPWTGASNQPQHF.

This chain connects TRBV7-2 to TRBJ2-1; 10 bases fit TRBD2. The trim removed 3 bases at V and 7 bases at J, leaving 9 bases unmatched. There are 16 residues in the CDR3. Germline V CDR1 and CDR2: SGHTA, FQGNSA. In DNA, the CDR3 is TGTGCCAGCAGCTTCAACCTAGCGGGAGATTCAAATGAGCAGTTCTTC. Translated: CASSFNLAGDSNEQFF.

This rearrangement joins TRBV10-3 to TRBJ2-7; 9 bases are shared with TRBD2. The V and J ends lost 0 bases and 6 bases, in that order; junction bases with no gene match: 9. The CDR3 is made up of 16 amino acids. Germline V gives CDR1 ENHRY, CDR2 SYGVKD. The CDR3 nucleotides are TGTGCCATCAGTGAGTCATTCTCTAGCGGGATGGGCGAGCAGTACTTC. Translating it yields CAISESFSSGMGEQYF.

V gene TRBV9 combines with J gene TRBJ1-1; D gene ambiguous. Germline V gene lookup returns CDR1 SGDLS and CDR2 YYNGEE. Between the trimmed V and J ends, which lost 0 bases and 2 bases, there was a span of 8 bases. The CDR3 covers 14 residues. The CDR3 nucleotides are TGTGCCAGCAGCGTAGTGGACTCAAACACTGAAGCTTTCTTT. Protein sequence: CASSVVDSNTEAFF.

On this clone: Other DNA sequences in the same sample also yield this CDR3. V and J are TRBV6-1 and TRBJ2-5; no clear D gene. V dropped 4 bases and J dropped 5 bases, with 5 bases sitting between them. The CDR3 consists of 11 residues. Germline V gene lookup returns CDR1 MNHNS and CDR2 SASEGT. The CDR3 bases are TGTGCCAGCAGTGTCGGGGAGACCCAGTACTTC. Its translation: CASSVGETQYF.

The chain joins TRBV9 to TRBJ1-5; 8 nucleotides agree with TRBD1. The CDR3 runs to 18 residues. V lost 2 bases, J lost 5 bases, and 15 bases stayed unmatched. Germline CDR1 and CDR2: SGDLS and YYNGEE. The CDR3 reads CASSVLGQGRGHDQPQHF. In nucleotides, the CDR3 is TGTGCCAGCAGCGTCTTAGGACAGGGAAGGGGACACGATCAGCCCCAGCATTTT.

This chain connects TRBV21-1 to TRBJ2-3; no DNA check was done on the table's D call, TRBD1. TRBV21-1 is given as a pseudogene. This CDR3 is built from 15 residues. CDR3 sequence reads: CASSGFGACTDTQYF. As DNA, the CDR3 is TGTGCCAGCAGCGGTTTTGGGGCTTGCACAGATACGCAGTATTTT.

The chain has TRBV7-9 and TRBJ2-1; 8 bases match TRBD1. The CDR3 spans 15 residues. The germline V gene has CDR1 SEHNR and CDR2 FQNEAQ (reference sequence). V was pared by 2 bases and J by 6 bases, with 6 bases of the junction left unmatched. CDR3: CASSLIRGRGNEQFF. The CDR3 DNA follows: TGTGCCAGCAGCTTAATCAGGGGGCGAGGCAATGAGCAGTTCTTC.

V is TRBV5-1 and J is TRBJ2-7; 10 positions match TRBD2. The germline gives CDR1 SGHRS, CDR2 YFSETQ. The CDR3 contains 15 residues. With 2 bases clipped from V and 4 bases from J, the junction kept 6 bases outside the gene matches. The CDR3 DNA follows: TGCGCCAGCAGCTTCGGACTAGCGGACCCATACGAGCAGTACTTC. This translates into CASSFGLADPYEQYF.

The V call is TRBV18, the J call TRBJ2-3; 7 bases are shared with TRBD1. V lost 3 bases, J lost 0 bases, and 9 bases stayed unmatched. The CDR3 is made up of 17 amino acids. CDR1 and CDR2 from the germline V gene are KGHSH and LQKENI. The DNA for the CDR3 is TGTGCCAGCTCACCCCGACAGGGAACTATGAGCACAGATACGCAGTATTTT. The encoded protein is CASSPRQGTMSTDTQYF. The whole variable domain, filled in from reference TRBV18 and TRBJ2-3, reads NAGVMQNPRHLVRRRGQEARLRCSPMKGHSHVYWYRQLPEEGLKFMVYLQKENIIDESGMPKERFSAEFPKEGPSILRIQQVVRGDSAAYFCASSPRQGTMSTDTQYFGPGTRLTVL.

V is TRBV28 and J is TRBJ1-2, with 12 nucleotides matching TRBD1. In germline, CDR1 is MDHEN, CDR2 SYDVKM. V shed 2 bases and J 12 bases; nucleotides not matched to a gene: 4. There are 13 residues in the CDR3. CDR3 coding DNA: TGTGCCAGCAGTTTACCGGGACAGGGGGCAAACACCTTC. This encodes CASSLPGQGANTF.

The chain links TRBV27 to TRBJ2-3, with 10 bases that match TRBD2. The CDR3 spans 19 residues. Trimming took 5 bases from V and 2 from J; bases not matched to a gene: 16. Germline CDR1 MNHEY, CDR2 SMNVEV (reference sequence). In nucleotides, the CDR3 is TGTGCCAGCAGTCCCCGCCCTCCTAGCGGGAGCCCCAACACAGATACGCAGTATTTT. It yields the protein CASSPRPPSGSPNTDTQYF.

The rearrangement links TRBV6-1 to TRBJ1-2; TRBD1 matches 9 bases. This CDR3 has 13 amino acids. Germline V CDR1 and CDR2: MNHNS, SASEGT. With V trimmed by 4 bases and J by 8 bases, 5 bases remained unmatched. CDR3 protein: CASSVRDRAGYTF. The DNA of the CDR3 is TGTGCCAGCAGTGTCCGGGACAGGGCGGGCTACACCTTC.

This chain joins TRBV7-9 and TRBJ1-2; the D is unclear. This CDR3 contains 13 residues. Between the trimmed V and J ends, which lost 5 bases and 7 bases, there was a span of 14 bases. Germline-derived CDR1 and CDR2 are SEHNR and FQNEAQ (reference sequence). The CDR3 is CASSPTLNAGYTF. Written as DNA, the CDR3 is TGTGCCAGCAGCCCAACCCTGAACGCTGGCTACACCTTC.

V gene TRBV28 combines with J gene TRBJ2-5; 10 positions agree with TRBD2. CDR1 is MDHEN, CDR2 SYDVKM, per germline. This CDR3 spans 14 amino acids. Unmatched junction bases numbered 9, after V lost 8 bases and J lost 6 bases. The CDR3 sequence is CASGTSGDVKTQYF. CDR3 bases: TGTGCCAGCGGAACTAGCGGGGACGTGAAGACCCAGTACTTC.

The chain links TRBV2 to TRBJ1-2, with D maybe TRBD1 (6 bases). CDR1 is SNHLY and CDR2 is FYNNEI in the germline V gene. This CDR3 has 16 amino acids. Trimming took 8 bases from V and 6 from J, leaving 25 bases between them. CDR3 in amino acids: CASGGDNPRGTHGYTF. CDR3 coding DNA: TGTGCCAGCGGGGGGGACAACCCAAGAGGGACTCATGGCTACACCTTC.

V gene TRBV18 combines with J gene TRBJ1-2; TRBD1 matches 8 bases. The CDR3 consists of 18 residues. V dropped 0 bases and J dropped 4; count of bases not matched to a gene: 13. Germline CDR1 KGHSH, CDR2 LQKENI. CDR3 bases: TGTGCCAGCTCACCACCGGTTTCTTTCGGGACAGGAAGCTATGGCTACACCTTC. Amino acids: CASSPPVSFGTGSYGYTF. The full variable domain, in which reference TRBV18 and TRBJ1-2 provide the parts outside the CDR3, is NAGVMQNPRHLVRRRGQEARLRCSPMKGHSHVYWYRQLPEEGLKFMVYLQKENIIDESGMPKERFSAEFPKEGPSILRIQQVVRGDSAAYFCASSPPVSFGTGSYGYTFGSGTRLTVV.

This clone was seen only once. The chain combines TRBV6-4 with TRBJ1-3, with unresolved D. The CDR3 extends over 16 amino acids. The ends were cut back, 6 bases at V and 1 base at J, with 16 bases in the middle. Looked up from germline, CDR1 is MRHNA and CDR2 is SNTAGT. In DNA, the CDR3 is TGTGCCAGCAGCCCCCGGGCTGGTTTGTCTGGAAACACCATATATTTT. This gives the protein CASSPRAGLSGNTIYF.

The chain combines TRBV5-1 with TRBJ2-3, with a weak D call TRBD1 (7 bases). Germline CDR1 is SGHRS and CDR2 is YFSETQ. This CDR3 contains 16 residues. V lost 7 bases and J 2 bases, leaving 20 bases between the germline ends. The CDR3 DNA follows: TGCGCCAGCCGCTCAGGGGGACTGGGCCCCACAGATACGCAGTATTTT. Protein product: CASRSGGLGPTDTQYF.

In this sample, this clone turned up once. This rearrangement joins TRBV7-2 to TRBJ2-5, with TRBD1 matching 11 bases. From germline, CDR1 is SGHTA and CDR2 FQGNSA. The J segment lost 5 bases and the V segment lost 1 base, leaving 6 bases of the junction unmatched. The CDR3 extends over 16 amino acids. This chain's CDR3 is CASSLEGTGGRETQYF. DNA of the CDR3: TGTGCCAGCAGCTTAGAGGGGACAGGGGGTCGGGAGACCCAGTACTTC.

The chain links TRBV2 to TRBJ1-3, with 9 bases fitting TRBD1. After removal of 5 bases from V and 3 bases from J, the junction contained 5 bases not matched to a gene. There are 15 residues in the CDR3. In germline, CDR1 is SNHLY, CDR2 FYNNEI. CDR3 in DNA: TGTGCCAGCAGTATACAGGGGGCCGATGGAAACACCATATATTTT. Amino acid sequence: CASSIQGADGNTIYF.

The CDR3 region is CASRMQGNYGYTF. The CDR3 nucleotides read TGTGCCAGCAGGATGCAGGGTAACTATGGCTACACCTTC. The chain carries TRBV27 and TRBJ1-2, with D perhaps matching TRBD1 (5 bases). This CDR3 comprises 13 residues. V lost 6 bases and J 1 base, leaving 9 bases between the germline ends. Per the germline V gene, CDR1 is MNHEY and CDR2 is SMNVEV (reference sequence).

Worth noting for this clone: Other DNA sequences within the sample encode an identical CDR3. The chain is built from TRBV4-2 and TRBJ2-7; 12 nucleotides match TRBD2. Germline V gene data show CDR1 as LGHNA and CDR2 as YNFKEQ. The CDR3 runs to 16 residues. Trimming took 1 base from V and 3 from J; bases not matched to a gene: 4. DNA for the CDR3: TGTGCCAGCAGCCAAGCGACTAGCGGGAGAATCTACGAGCAGTACTTC. Protein: CASSQATSGRIYEQYF.

V and J are TRBV5-8 and TRBJ2-5; D call uncertain. V gave up 6 bases and J gave up 4 bases, with 10 bases separating them. The CDR3 sequence is 12 residues long. Germline assignment: CDR1 SGHTS and CDR2 YDEGEE. CDR3 coding DNA: TGTGCCAGCACCCTCGACGCAGAGACCCAGTACTTC. Protein sequence: CASTLDAETQYF.

The chain employs TRBV7-3 and TRBJ2-1, with 7 bases matching TRBD2. In germline, CDR1 is SGHTA, CDR2 FQGTGA. The CDR3 sequence is 14 residues long. V trimming: 5 bases; J trimming: 9 bases; junction bases outside the gene matches: 10. The CDR3: CASSKGRESAEQFF. In DNA, the CDR3 is TGTGCCAGCAGCAAAGGGCGGGAGTCCGCTGAGCAGTTCTTC.